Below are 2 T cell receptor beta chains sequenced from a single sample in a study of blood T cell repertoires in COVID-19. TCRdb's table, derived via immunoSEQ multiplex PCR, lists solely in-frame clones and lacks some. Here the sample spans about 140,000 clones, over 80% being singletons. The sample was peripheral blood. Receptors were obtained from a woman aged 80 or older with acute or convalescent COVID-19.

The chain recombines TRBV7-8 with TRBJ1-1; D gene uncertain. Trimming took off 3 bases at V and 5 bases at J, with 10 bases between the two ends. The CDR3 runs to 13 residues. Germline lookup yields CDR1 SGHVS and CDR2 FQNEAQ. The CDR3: CASSFTMRTEAFF. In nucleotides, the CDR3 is TGTGCCAGCAGCTTCACGATGAGGACTGAAGCTTTCTTT.

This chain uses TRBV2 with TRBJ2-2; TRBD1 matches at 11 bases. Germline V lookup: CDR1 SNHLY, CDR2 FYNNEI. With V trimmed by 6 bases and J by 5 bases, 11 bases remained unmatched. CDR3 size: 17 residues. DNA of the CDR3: TGTGCCAGCAGGTGGTACCTCGGACAGGGGGCAACCGGGGAGCTGTTTTTT. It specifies CASRWYLGQGATGELFF.